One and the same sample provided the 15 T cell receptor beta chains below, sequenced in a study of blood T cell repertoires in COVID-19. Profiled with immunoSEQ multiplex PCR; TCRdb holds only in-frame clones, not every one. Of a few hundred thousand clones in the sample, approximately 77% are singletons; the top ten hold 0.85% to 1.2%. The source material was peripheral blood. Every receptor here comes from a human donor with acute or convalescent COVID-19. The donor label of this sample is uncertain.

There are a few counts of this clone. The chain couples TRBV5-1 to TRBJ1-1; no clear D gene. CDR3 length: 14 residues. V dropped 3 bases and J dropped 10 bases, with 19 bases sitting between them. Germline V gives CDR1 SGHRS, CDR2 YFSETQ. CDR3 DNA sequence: TGCGCCAGCAGCTCCCTCGAGGCCTCCAAATTAGCTTTCTTT. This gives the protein CASSSLEASKLAFF.

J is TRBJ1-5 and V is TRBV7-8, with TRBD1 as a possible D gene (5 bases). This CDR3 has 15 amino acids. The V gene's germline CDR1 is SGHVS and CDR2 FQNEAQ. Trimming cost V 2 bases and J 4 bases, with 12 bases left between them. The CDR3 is CASSLQDSRNQPQHF. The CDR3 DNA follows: TGTGCCAGCAGCTTACAAGACAGTCGTAATCAGCCCCAGCATTTT.

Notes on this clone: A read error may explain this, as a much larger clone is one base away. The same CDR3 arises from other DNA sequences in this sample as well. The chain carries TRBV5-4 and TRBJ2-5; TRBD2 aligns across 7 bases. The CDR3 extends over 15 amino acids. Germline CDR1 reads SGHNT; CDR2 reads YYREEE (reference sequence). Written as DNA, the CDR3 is TGTGCCAGCAGCAGCGGAGAGCGGGACCTAGAGACTCAGTACTTC. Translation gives CASSSGERDLETQYF.

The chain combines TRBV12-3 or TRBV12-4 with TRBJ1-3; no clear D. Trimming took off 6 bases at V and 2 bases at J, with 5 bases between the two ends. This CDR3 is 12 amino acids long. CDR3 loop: CASSIPGNTIYF. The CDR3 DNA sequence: TGTGCCAGCAGCATCCCTGGAAACACCATATATTTT.

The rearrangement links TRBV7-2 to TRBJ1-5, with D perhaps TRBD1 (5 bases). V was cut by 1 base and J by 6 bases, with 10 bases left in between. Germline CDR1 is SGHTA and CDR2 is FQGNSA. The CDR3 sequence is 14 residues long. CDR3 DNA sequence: TGTGCCAGCAGCTTAGGGGGGGGGAGTCAGCCCCAGCATTTT. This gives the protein CASSLGGGSQPQHF. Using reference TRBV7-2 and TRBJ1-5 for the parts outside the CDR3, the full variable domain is GAGVSQSPSNKVTEKGKDVELRCDPISGHTALYWYRQSLGQGLEFLIYFQGNSAPDKSGLPSDRFSAERTGGSVSTLTIQRTQQEDSAVYLCASSLGGGSQPQHFGDGTRLSIL.

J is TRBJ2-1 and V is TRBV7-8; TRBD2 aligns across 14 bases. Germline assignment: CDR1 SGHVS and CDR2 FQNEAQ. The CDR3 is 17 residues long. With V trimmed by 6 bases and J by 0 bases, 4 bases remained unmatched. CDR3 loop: CASSRLAGGSSYNEQFF. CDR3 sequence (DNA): TGTGCCAGCAGTAGACTAGCGGGAGGGAGCTCCTACAATGAGCAGTTCTTC.

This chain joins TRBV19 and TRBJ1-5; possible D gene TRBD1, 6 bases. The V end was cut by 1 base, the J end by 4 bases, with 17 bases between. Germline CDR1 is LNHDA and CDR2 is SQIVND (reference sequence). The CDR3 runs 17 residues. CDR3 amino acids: CASSIVIGQLNNQPQHF. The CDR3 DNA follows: TGTGCCAGTAGTATAGTGATAGGACAGCTTAATAATCAGCCCCAGCATTTT.

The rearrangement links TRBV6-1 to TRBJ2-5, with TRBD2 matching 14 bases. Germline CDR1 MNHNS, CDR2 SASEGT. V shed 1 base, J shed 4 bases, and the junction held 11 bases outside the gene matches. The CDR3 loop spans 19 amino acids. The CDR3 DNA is TGTGCCAGCAGTGAAGGAGGGGGACTAGCGGGAGCTGGAGGAGAGACCCAGTACTTC. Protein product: CASSEGGGLAGAGGETQYF.

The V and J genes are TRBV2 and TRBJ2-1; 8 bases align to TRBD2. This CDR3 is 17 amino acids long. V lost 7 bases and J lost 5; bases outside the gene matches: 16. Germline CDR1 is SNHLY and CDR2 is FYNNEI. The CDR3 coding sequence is TGTGCCAGCAATCCGGGGAGCGGGAGAGGTAAAGACAATGAGCAGTTCTTC. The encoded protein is CASNPGSGRGKDNEQFF.

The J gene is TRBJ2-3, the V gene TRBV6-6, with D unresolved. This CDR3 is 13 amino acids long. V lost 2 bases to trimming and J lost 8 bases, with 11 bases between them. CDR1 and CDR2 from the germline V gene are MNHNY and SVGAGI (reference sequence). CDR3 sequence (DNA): TGTGCCAGCAGTTACCGGTCAGAGGTTACGCAGTATTTT. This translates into CASSYRSEVTQYF.

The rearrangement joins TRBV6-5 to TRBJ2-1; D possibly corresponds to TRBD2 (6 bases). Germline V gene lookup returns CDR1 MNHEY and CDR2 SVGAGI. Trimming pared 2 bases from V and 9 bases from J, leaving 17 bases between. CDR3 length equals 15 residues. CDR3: CASSYGGSKRGEQFF. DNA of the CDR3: TGTGCCAGCAGTTACGGGGGGAGTAAAAGGGGTGAGCAGTTCTTC.

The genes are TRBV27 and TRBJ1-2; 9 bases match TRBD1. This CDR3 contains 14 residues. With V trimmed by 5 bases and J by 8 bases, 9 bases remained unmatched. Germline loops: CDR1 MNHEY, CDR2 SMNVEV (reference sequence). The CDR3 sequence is CASSPVQGARGYTF. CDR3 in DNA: TGTGCCAGCAGTCCAGTACAGGGGGCGCGGGGCTACACCTTC.

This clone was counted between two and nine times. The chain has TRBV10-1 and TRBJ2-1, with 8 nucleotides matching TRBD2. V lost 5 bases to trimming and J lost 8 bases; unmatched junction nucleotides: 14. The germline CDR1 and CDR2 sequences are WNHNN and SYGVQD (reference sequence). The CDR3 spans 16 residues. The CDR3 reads CASSLARAGAPHEQFF. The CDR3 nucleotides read TGCGCCAGCAGTCTGGCTAGAGCGGGAGCGCCGCATGAGCAGTTCTTC.

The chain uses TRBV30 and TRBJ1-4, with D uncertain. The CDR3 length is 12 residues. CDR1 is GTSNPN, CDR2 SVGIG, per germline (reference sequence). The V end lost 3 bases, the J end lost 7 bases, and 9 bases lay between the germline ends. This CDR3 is CAWSPSGEKLFF. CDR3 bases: TGTGCCTGGAGCCCATCGGGTGAAAAACTGTTTTTT.

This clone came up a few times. CDR3 sequence (DNA): TGTGCCAGCAGGGACTTGCCCTACGAGCAGTACTTC. Amino acid sequence: CASRDLPYEQYF. V and J are TRBV6-5 and TRBJ2-7; D may be TRBD2 (5 bases). The CDR3 length is 12 residues. V was pared by 6 bases and J by 2 bases, with 8 bases between. Germline lookup yields CDR1 MNHEY and CDR2 SVGAGI.